This record covers a single TCR beta chain. The entry originates in a study of CD8+ T cells in alopecia areata. Reverse transcribed after extraction, RNA yielded cDNA as the sequencing template. The protocol was immunoSEQ multiplex PCR, while the TCRdb copy is restricted to in-frame clones and leaves out a portion. The table shows about 30,000 clones, with 62% occurring only once. Germline CDR1 reads SGHRS; CDR2 reads YFSETQ. The CDR3 is 16 amino acids. V lost 0 bases and J lost 1, with 11 bases in between. The V and J genes are TRBV5-1 and TRBJ2-1, with D perhaps being TRBD1 or TRBD2 (5 bases each). The source of this sequence is a human donor with alopecia areata. Material: NKG2D-high CD8+ T cells sorted from blood. This chain's CDR3 is CASSLGWGGSYNEQFF. CDR3 nucleotide sequence: TGCGCCAGCAGCTTGGGGTGGGGCGGGTCCTACAATGAGCAGTTCTTC.